This TCR beta chain originates from a study of blood T cells in healthy people across ages. A second PCR, run for roughly 7 to 12 cycles, used a sample-barcoded 5' primer plus a J-beta primer mix. TCRdb itself ran the 5' RACE reads through MiXCR, one entry per CDR3 protein. The table includes more than 900,000 distinct CDR3 sequences, 25% to 35% detected once. Turning to this clonotype: The antigen is undetermined.

Whole-study results and caveats: Per-million-T-cell TCR beta diversity fell roughly linearly with age. Naive and antigen-experienced cells were not separated, limiting conclusive comparison.

Separately, the same data were catalogued under a study of T cells of mothers and their children. That paper states: Reads obtained per mother exceeded 8.5 million TCR beta CDR3 reads, with several million obtained per child.

The sample was blood. This clonotype was obtained from a woman aged 40-49 years in good health.

For the CDR3, the DNA is TGCGCCAGCAGCTTTGGGCTAGCCGGCACCGGGGAGCTGTTTTTT. Protein product: CASSFGLAGTGELFF. The chain couples TRBV5-1 to TRBJ2-2; perhaps TRBD2 as D (5 bases). Germline lookup yields CDR1 SGHRS and CDR2 YFSETQ. V lost 2 bases, J lost 4 bases, and 12 bases lay in between. The CDR3 sequence is 15 residues long.